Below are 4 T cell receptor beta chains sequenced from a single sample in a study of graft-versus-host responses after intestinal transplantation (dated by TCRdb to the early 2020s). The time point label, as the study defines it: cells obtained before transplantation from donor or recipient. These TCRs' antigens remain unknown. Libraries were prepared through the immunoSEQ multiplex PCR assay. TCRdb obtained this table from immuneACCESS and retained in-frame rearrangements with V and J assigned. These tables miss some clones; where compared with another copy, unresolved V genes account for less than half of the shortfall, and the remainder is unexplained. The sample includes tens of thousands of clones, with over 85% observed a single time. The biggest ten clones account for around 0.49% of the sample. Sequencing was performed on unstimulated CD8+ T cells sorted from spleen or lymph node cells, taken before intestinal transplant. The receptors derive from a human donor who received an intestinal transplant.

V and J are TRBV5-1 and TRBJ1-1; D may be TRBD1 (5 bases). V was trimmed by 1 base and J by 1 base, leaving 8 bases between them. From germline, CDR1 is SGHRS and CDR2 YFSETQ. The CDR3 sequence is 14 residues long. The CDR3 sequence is CASSLSRENTEAFF. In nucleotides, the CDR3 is TGCGCCAGCAGCTTGAGCAGGGAGAACACTGAAGCTTTCTTT.

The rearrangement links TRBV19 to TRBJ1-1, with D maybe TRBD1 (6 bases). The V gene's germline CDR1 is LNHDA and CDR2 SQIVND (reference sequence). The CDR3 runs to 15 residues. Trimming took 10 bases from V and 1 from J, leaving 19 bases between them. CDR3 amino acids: CATSAAGDPNTEAFF. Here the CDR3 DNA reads TGTGCCACTTCGGCTGCAGGGGACCCGAACACTGAAGCTTTCTTT.

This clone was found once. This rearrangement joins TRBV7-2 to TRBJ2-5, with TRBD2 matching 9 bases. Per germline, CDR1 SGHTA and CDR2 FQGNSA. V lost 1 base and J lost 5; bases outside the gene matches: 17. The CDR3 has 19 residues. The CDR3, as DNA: TGTGCCAGCAGCTTAGATACTCGGCTAGCGGGGCCCGGAGGGGAGACCCAGTACTTC. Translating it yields CASSLDTRLAGPGGETQYF.

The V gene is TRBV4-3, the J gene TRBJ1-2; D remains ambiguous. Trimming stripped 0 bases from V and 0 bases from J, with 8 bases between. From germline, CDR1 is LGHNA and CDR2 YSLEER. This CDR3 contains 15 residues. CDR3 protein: CASSQERASNYGYTF. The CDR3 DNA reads TGCGCCAGCAGCCAAGAGAGGGCCTCTAACTATGGCTACACCTTC.